The 25 T cell receptor beta chains below all came from one sample that was sequenced in a study of blood T cells in healthy people across ages. The use of a sample-barcoded 5' primer and a J-beta primer mix characterized a second PCR of about 6 to 11 cycles. One entry per CDR3 protein results from TCRdb running MiXCR on the 5' RACE reads. Of approximately 820,000 distinct CDR3 sequences in the sample, 44% were seen once. The sequenced sample consisted of blood. The source is a man between 60 and 75 years old in good health.

This clonotype was counted a single time. V gene TRBV4-1 combines with J gene TRBJ2-5, with D possibly matching TRBD1 (6 bases). CDR1 is MGHRA and CDR2 is YSYEKL in the germline V gene. This CDR3 contains 14 residues. With 6 bases removed from V and 11 bases from J, the gap between germline ends came to 22 bases. The CDR3 region has the DNA TGCGCCAGCAGTCAACCGGACAGACGGAATGAGCAGTACTTC. Protein sequence: CASSQPDRRNEQYF.

The V call is TRBV11-3, the J call TRBJ1-2; TRBD1 matches at 10 bases. CDR1 and CDR2 from the germline V gene are SGHNT and YENEEA. The length of the CDR3 is 15 residues. J was trimmed by 3 bases and V by 5 bases; bases with no gene match: 6. The CDR3 reads CASSLMTGGHYGYTF. The CDR3 nucleotides read TGTGCCAGCAGCCTCATGACAGGGGGCCACTATGGCTACACCTTC.

This clonotype was seen only a few times. The genes are TRBV12-3 or TRBV12-4 and TRBJ1-2; D is undetermined. This CDR3 comprises 11 residues. V was pared by 6 bases and J by 8 bases, with 10 bases between. CDR3 sequence reads: CASSQIRGYTF. DNA of the CDR3: TGTGCCAGCAGCCAAATCCGAGGCTACACCTTC.

The chain links TRBV5-1 to TRBJ2-3; D is unclear. The germline V and J ends were trimmed by 3 bases and 4 bases, with 9 bases remaining between them. Germline V gene lookup returns CDR1 SGHRS and CDR2 YFSETQ. This CDR3 is built from 13 residues. The CDR3 loop reads CASSWGTSDTQYF. CDR3 bases: TGCGCCAGCAGCTGGGGAACGTCAGATACGCAGTATTTT.

This chain joins TRBV7-2 and TRBJ2-5; TRBD1 matches at 8 bases. The V and J ends lost 5 bases and 4 bases, in that order; junction bases with no gene match: 12. Germline loops: CDR1 SGHTA, CDR2 FQGNSA. This CDR3 has 16 residues. In DNA, the CDR3 is TGTGCCAGCAGCCGACAGATGACAGGGGTTGCAGAGACCCAGTACTTC. Translating gives CASSRQMTGVAETQYF. Full variable domain (remainder filled in from reference TRBV7-2 and TRBJ2-5): GAGVSQSPSNKVTEKGKDVELRCDPISGHTALYWYRQSLGQGLEFLIYFQGNSAPDKSGLPSDRFSAERTGGSVSTLTIQRTQQEDSAVYLCASSRQMTGVAETQYFGPGTRLLVL.

The chain links TRBV20-1 to TRBJ2-5, with D maybe TRBD2 (6 bases). The germline V gene encodes CDR1 DFQATT and CDR2 SNEGSKA (reference sequence). This CDR3 is 15 amino acids long. Trimming stripped 4 bases from V and 4 bases from J, with 19 bases between. CDR3 sequence: CSATYGGTDLETQYF. The CDR3 DNA follows: TGCAGTGCTACGTACGGGGGTACAGATTTAGAGACCCAGTACTTC.

This clonotype has more than one count but fewer than ten. The genes are TRBV15 and TRBJ1-2; the match to TRBD1 covers 7 bases. This CDR3 comprises 15 residues. Germline V gene lookup returns CDR1 LNHNV and CDR2 YYDKDF (reference sequence). With V trimmed by 4 bases and J by 0 bases, 5 bases remained unmatched. CDR3 residues: CATSISGTANYGYTF. CDR3 DNA: TGTGCCACCAGCATCTCCGGGACAGCTAACTATGGCTACACCTTC.

This chain joins TRBV20-1 and TRBJ2-7, with a possible D match to TRBD2 (6 bases). Trimming pared 2 bases from V and 3 bases from J, leaving 17 bases between. Per germline, CDR1 DFQATT and CDR2 SNEGSKA (reference sequence). The CDR3 is 15 residues long. CDR3 DNA sequence: TGCAGTGCTAGACAAAGGGGACTTCCCTTCTACGAGCAGTACTTC. Translated, it gives CSARQRGLPFYEQYF.

The gene calls are TRBV11-2 and TRBJ2-3; possible D gene TRBD2, 7 bases. Germline CDR1 and CDR2: SGHAT and FQNNGV. The V gene lost 5 bases and the J gene lost 2 bases, with 23 bases spanning the gap. This CDR3 is 18 amino acids long. In DNA, the CDR3 is TGTGCCAGCAGCCCCGGGGCCGGGCGGGGGCGACACACAGATACGCAGTATTTT. It translates to CASSPGAGRGRHTDTQYF.

The CDR3 DNA sequence: TGCAGTGCTAGAGATGAGCTAGCGGGGGGGTTTGATACGCAGTATTTT. Residues: CSARDELAGGFDTQYF. The V gene is TRBV20-1, the J gene TRBJ2-3; 12 bases fit TRBD2. The CDR3 is 16 amino acids. Losses at the gene ends were 0 bases for V and 6 bases for J; bases not matched to a gene: 7. The germline CDR1 and CDR2 sequences are DFQATT and SNEGSKA (reference sequence).

This clonotype was observed many times. The chain links TRBV28 to TRBJ2-3, with D hard to call. This CDR3 is built from 13 residues. The V gene lost 1 base and the J gene lost 10 bases, with 12 bases spanning the gap. Germline V gives CDR1 MDHEN, CDR2 SYDVKM. The chain's CDR3 is CASSLSGVVPQYF. The DNA for the CDR3 is TGTGCCAGCAGTTTATCAGGAGTTGTGCCGCAGTATTTT.

The J gene is TRBJ1-1, the V gene TRBV6-2 or TRBV6-3; possible D gene TRBD1, 6 bases. Per germline, CDR1 MNHEY and CDR2 SVGEGT. V lost 7 bases to trimming and J lost 2 bases, with 11 bases between them. The CDR3 runs 13 residues. CDR3 protein: CASIPRGNTEAFF. The CDR3 DNA reads TGTGCCAGCATCCCCAGGGGTAACACTGAAGCTTTCTTT.

The chain recombines TRBV28 with TRBJ2-1; a weak D match, TRBD1 (6 bases). This CDR3 has 17 amino acids. V lost 1 base to trimming and J lost 7 bases, with 20 bases between them. CDR1 and CDR2 (germline): MDHEN, SYDVKM. The CDR3 DNA sequence: TGTGCCAGCAGTTTATACGGAACAGGGACGCGGTTGAATGAGCAGTTCTTC. It is translated as CASSLYGTGTRLNEQFF.

With respect to this clonotype: A much larger clone lies a single base off, so this may be a read error. The chain joins TRBV7-8 to TRBJ2-7, with D uncertain. In germline, CDR1 is SGHVS, CDR2 FQNEAQ. This CDR3 has 12 amino acids. The ends were cut back, 1 base at V and 9 bases at J, with 10 bases in the middle. This CDR3 reads CASSLVLFGQYF. In DNA form, the CDR3 reads TGTGCCAGCAGCTTAGTTCTGTTCGGGCAGTACTTC.

This clonotype has at least ten counts. A clone one base away is much larger, so this may be a read error. The J gene is TRBJ2-4, the V gene TRBV6-2 or TRBV6-3, with D tentatively TRBD2 (6 bases). Germline CDR1 is MNHEY and CDR2 is SVGEGT. CDR3 length: 15 amino acids. V lost 6 bases and J 0 bases, leaving 12 bases between the germline ends. The CDR3 region has the DNA TGTGCCAGCAGGAGGAGGGCCTTAGCCAAAAACATTCAGTACTTC. This gives the protein CASRRRALAKNIQYF.

This clonotype was seen ten or more times. The V call is TRBV3-1, the J call TRBJ2-7, with D perhaps matching TRBD2 (5 bases). The CDR3 contains 15 residues. From germline, CDR1 is LGHDT and CDR2 YNNKEL (reference sequence). Trimming cost V 1 base and J 1 base, with 11 bases left between them. The CDR3 DNA reads as TGTGCCAGCAGCCAAGCGGCGGGTCCTTCCTACGAGCAGTACTTC. Encoded protein: CASSQAAGPSYEQYF.

This clonotype was counted a few times. This rearrangement joins TRBV7-9 to TRBJ2-3; tentatively, D is TRBD2 (6 bases). From germline, CDR1 is SEHNR and CDR2 FQNEAQ (reference sequence). The CDR3 sequence is 16 residues long. The germline V and J ends were trimmed by 5 bases and 0 bases, with 15 bases remaining between them. The chain's CDR3 is CASSTILATSTDTQYF. CDR3 DNA sequence: TGTGCCAGCAGCACTATCCTAGCGACTAGCACAGATACGCAGTATTTT.

The gene calls are TRBV11-2 and TRBJ2-1, with TRBD2 identical over 9 bases. Germline V gives CDR1 SGHAT, CDR2 FQNNGV. J gave up 9 bases and V 3 bases, and 12 bases lay outside the gene matches. This CDR3 has 16 residues. The CDR3 here is CASSFGGGAFLAEQFF. The DNA for the CDR3 is TGTGCCAGCAGCTTTGGCGGGGGGGCCTTTTTGGCTGAGCAGTTCTTC.

This chain uses TRBV4-3 with TRBJ2-1; 7 bases align to TRBD1. J lost 1 base, V lost 3 bases, and 3 bases had no gene match. The germline CDR1 and CDR2 sequences are LGHNA and YSLEER. The CDR3 has 15 amino acids. CDR3 nucleotides: TGCGCCAGCAGCCATGGGGACAGTTCCTACAATGAGCAGTTCTTC. Protein: CASSHGDSSYNEQFF.

CDR3 nucleotide sequence: TGTGCCAGCAGGCCTACGTCAGGGGTACTGAACACTGAAGCTTTCTTT. This gives the protein CASRPTSGVLNTEAFF. The V call is TRBV12-3 or TRBV12-4, the J call TRBJ1-1; the D gene is possibly TRBD1 (6 bases). The V end lost 6 bases, the J end lost 0 bases, and 17 bases lay between the germline ends. The CDR3 totals 16 residues.

V usage is TRBV20-1 and J usage is TRBJ1-5, with TRBD1 identical over 7 bases. CDR1 is DFQATT, CDR2 SNEGSKA, per germline (reference sequence). The length of the CDR3 is 12 residues. The V gene end was trimmed by 8 bases and the J gene end by 4 bases; junction bases not matched to a gene: 5. The CDR3 sequence is CSTLTGNQPQHF. CDR3 DNA: TGCAGTACACTGACAGGGAATCAGCCCCAGCATTTT.

The chain links TRBV11-2 to TRBJ2-1; D is unclear. Trimming pared 5 bases from V and 7 bases from J, leaving 21 bases between. The CDR3 has 16 residues. Germline lookup yields CDR1 SGHAT and CDR2 FQNNGV. DNA for the CDR3: TGTGCCAGCAGCATACGACGGATACCTACTTTTAATGAGCAGTTCTTC. This translates into CASSIRRIPTFNEQFF.

As concerns this clonotype: The missing conserved phenylalanine or tryptophan at the end of this CDR3 makes a read error likely. The chain links TRBV7-2 to TRBJ2-7, with 8 bases lining up with TRBD1. The length of the CDR3 is 13 residues. The V segment lost 6 bases and the J segment 3 bases; nucleotides outside the gene matches: 4. Looked up from germline, CDR1 is SGHTA and CDR2 is FQGNSA. CDR3 residues: CASSWDRLYEQYL. For the CDR3, the DNA is TGTGCCAGCAGTTGGGACAGGCTCTACGAGCAGTACCTC.

In its sample, this clonotype was seen a few times. This chain links TRBV6-5 with TRBJ1-2; 7 bases are shared with TRBD1. After removal of 2 bases from V and 3 bases from J, the junction contained 6 bases not matched to a gene. The CDR3 totals 15 residues. Germline CDR1 is MNHEY and CDR2 is SVGAGI. The CDR3, as DNA: TGTGCCAGCAGTTACCTCGGACAGGCCTACTATGGCTACACCTTC. Encoded protein: CASSYLGQAYYGYTF.

The chain links TRBV28 to TRBJ1-4; 8 nucleotides agree with TRBD1. Germline CDR1 and CDR2: MDHEN and SYDVKM. The CDR3 covers 17 residues. After removal of 6 bases from V and 7 bases from J, the junction contained 16 bases not matched to a gene. CDR3 nucleotides: TGTGCCAGCAGCCGGGGGACAGGTTATCCCCGGGGTGAAAAACTGTTTTTT. Protein product: CASSRGTGYPRGEKLFF.